This T cell receptor (beta chain) was observed in a study of cytomegalovirus exposure and HLA in healthy donors. General study points: Most TCRs appeared rarely, but some public TCRs recurred in many donors. From TCR beta sequences, most subjects' HLA-A and HLA-B alleles were reportedly predicted accurately. Sequencing had likely introduced a cluster of highly shared sequence variants as an artifact.

This CDR3 contains 15 residues. The V segment lost 3 bases and the J segment 4 bases; nucleotides outside the gene matches: 5. The germline V gene has CDR1 LGHNT and CDR2 FRNRAP. In the case of this clone: Its antigen is unknown.

13 Jbeta primers and 60 Vbeta primers were used for the PCR. Assay used: immunoSEQ multiplex PCR; TCRdb lists only in-frame clones, some missing. Of some 180,000 clones listed, 81% are singletons. The chain recombines TRBV12-5 with TRBJ2-7, with 11 bases identical to TRBD1. The origin of this receptor is a man in his forties in good health and CMV-seropositive. Sequencing was done on a sample of PBMCs. CDR3: CASGFRDRGTYEQYF. In DNA form, the CDR3 reads TGTGCTAGTGGTTTCCGGGACAGGGGGACGTACGAGCAGTACTTC.